The rows below give T cell receptor beta chains drawn from one sample of a study of cytotoxic CD8 clonotypes in ibrutinib-treated CLL. Profiled with immunoSEQ multiplex PCR; TCRdb holds only in-frame clones, not every one. The sample shows more than 50,000 clones, 45% to 60% of them seen only once. The specimen comprised PBMCs, sampled after 12 months of ibrutinib treatment. These receptors were collected from a human donor with chronic lymphocytic leukemia. The CDR3 runs from the conserved cysteine through the conserved F or W. A D gene is named only where the DNA matches it firmly. Where a row states a size, it is once, few, many or the class of an expanded clone; other rows omit it.

D | size | J | V | DNA | CDR3
- | few | TRBJ2-4 | TRBV14 | TGTGCCAGCAGCCGGGTTGGGACGGACATTCAGTACTTC | CASSRVGTDIQYF
- | - | TRBJ2-1 | TRBV11-3 | TGTGCCAGCAGTTCAGGCCCTCTGGGTTCGAATGAGCAGTTCTTC | CASSSGPLGSNEQFF
- | - | TRBJ2-7 | TRBV4-2 | TGTGCCAGCAGCCAAGACGACAGTGATTCCTACGAGCAGTACTTC | CASSQDDSDSYEQYF
- | - | TRBJ2-1 | TRBV6-5 | TGTGCCAGCAGTTACTCGTTCACTAGCCCCAATGAGCAGTTCTTC | CASSYSFTSPNEQFF
TRBD2 | - | TRBJ2-5 | TRBV5-6 | TGTGCCAGCAGCTCTGGACTAGTTGGGACCCAGTACTTC | CASSSGLVGTQYF
- | few | TRBJ2-7 | TRBV18 | TGTGCCAGCTCACCTAGTATCCAGACTGCTTACGAGCAGTACTTC | CASSPSIQTAYEQYF
- | - | TRBJ2-7 | TRBV5-1 | TGCGCCAGCAGCTGGGACTTCTCCAGAGGGGAGCAGTACTTC | CASSWDFSRGEQYF
TRBD2 | - | TRBJ2-1 | TRBV7-8 | TGTGCCAGCAGCTTAGGCGCTAGCGGGAGCAATGAGCAGTTCTTC | CASSLGASGSNEQFF
- | many | TRBJ1-1 | TRBV19 | TGTGCCACTCATCGGGGTTATGAAGCTTTCTTT | CATHRGYEAFF
TRBD1 | - | TRBJ2-2 | TRBV6-6 | TGTGCCAGCAGGGAGACAGGGGAGAACGGGGAGCTGTTTTTT | CASRETGENGELFF
- | - | TRBJ1-1 | TRBV11-3 | TGTGCCAGCAGCCAGTACAGGTGGGGACTGAACACTGAAGCTTTCTTT | CASSQYRWGLNTEAFF
- | - | TRBJ2-3 | TRBV7-9 | TGTGCCAGCAGCACTCAGGGTCCAGATACGCAGTATTTT | CASSTQGPDTQYF
- | - | TRBJ1-1 | TRBV14 | TGTGCCAGCAGCCAAGATCTGCGCACTGAAGCTTTCTTT | CASSQDLRTEAFF
- | few | TRBJ1-1 | TRBV28 | TGTGCCAGCAGTTCCTCCCCGCAGGCTTTCTTT | CASSSSPQAFF
- | - | TRBJ2-3 | TRBV4-2 | TGTGCCAGCAGCCAAGAAGGACTTGACACAGATACGCAGTATTTT | CASSQEGLDTDTQYF
- | - | TRBJ1-4 | TRBV6-1 | TGTGCCAGCAGTAGTCGTGGCGGTGAAAAACTGTTTTTT | CASSSRGGEKLFF
- | - | TRBJ2-3 | TRBV28 | TGTGCCAGCAGTTTACAGCACAGACCAGCGCAGTATTTT | CASSLQHRPAQYF
- | - | TRBJ1-2 | TRBV27 | TGTGCCAGCAGTTTTTCCGGGTATGGCTACACCTTC | CASSFSGYGYTF
- | many | TRBJ1-2 | TRBV9 | TGTGCCAGCAGTGGCCGGTTTGGCTACACCTTC | CASSGRFGYTF
- | - | TRBJ1-4 | TRBV28 | TGTGCCGTCCAGGGGCCGTATGAAAAACTGTTTTTT | CAVQGPYEKLFF
TRBD1 | - | TRBJ2-1 | TRBV28 | TGTGCCAGCAGTTGGGACAGGGCCTACAATGAGCAGTTCTTC | CASSWDRAYNEQFF
- | - | TRBJ2-7 | TRBV7-8 | TGTGCCAGCAGCTTAGCCAGGGGCTACGAGCAGTACTTC | CASSLARGYEQYF
- | once | TRBJ2-1 | TRBV9 | TGTGCCAGCAGCGTAGCTCTGTGGAGTGAGCAGTTCTTC | CASSVALWSEQFF
- | - | TRBJ2-6 | TRBV5-6 | TGTGCCAGCAGCCCTAACGACCTCTCTGGGGCCAACGTCCTGACTTTC | CASSPNDLSGANVLTF
- | - | TRBJ2-7 | TRBV7-9 | TGTGCCAGCAGCTCGGGGGCAGGGTCCAGCTCCTACGAGCAGTACTTC | CASSSGAGSSSYEQYF
- | - | TRBJ1-1 | TRBV6-5 | TGTGCCAGCGGAAGTTTATCCGCGGGCAACACTGAAGCTTTCTTT | CASGSLSAGNTEAFF
- | many | TRBJ1-2 | TRBV5-1 | TGCGCCAGCAGCCAGACTAAGGAGGGAGGCTACACCTTC | CASSQTKEGGYTF
TRBD2 | - | TRBJ2-1 | TRBV5-8 | TGTGCCAGCAGCACCAAGACTAGCGGGAGAATTATCAATGAGCAGTTCTTC | CASSTKTSGRIINEQFF
- | many | TRBJ2-2 | TRBV28 | TGTGCCAGCAGTTTCGAGGGAGTCAGCACCGGGGAGCTGTTTTTT | CASSFEGVSTGELFF
- | - | TRBJ1-4 | TRBV5-5 | TGTGCCAGCAGCGGGGGGACGAGATGGGCAGCGACTAATGAAAAACTGTTTTTT | CASSGGTRWAATNEKLFF
TRBD2 | medium-sized | TRBJ2-1 | TRBV27 | TGTGCCAGCAATCAGGGCGGGGGTGAGCAGTTCTTC | CASNQGGGEQFF